The source of this T cell receptor beta chain is a study of shared clonotypes between healthy human individuals. The protocol was immunoSEQ multiplex PCR, while the TCRdb copy is restricted to in-frame clones and leaves out a portion. This sample has some 450,000 clones, with around 77% found just once. The sequence derives from a woman aged 40-49 years in good health. Some clones in this sample may be carry-over from other donors' samples. Specimen: PBMCs.

The CDR3 region has the DNA TGCAGCTCACGGACTAGCGGGAGGAGGCTCGGAGCAACAGATACGCAGTATTTT. Translation gives CSSRTSGRRLGATDTQYF. J is TRBJ2-3 and V is TRBV29-1; 14 positions agree with TRBD2. CDR1 is SQVTM and CDR2 is ANQGSEA in the germline V gene. The CDR3 consists of 18 residues. Unmatched junction bases numbered 16, after V lost 8 bases and J lost 3 bases.